These T cell receptor beta chains were read from a single sample in a study of CD8+ T cells in alopecia areata. Some clones are missing from TCRdb's copy, which holds only in-frame ones; the method was immunoSEQ multiplex PCR. The sample gives about 110,000 clones, about four fifths of which show up once; roughly 25% is in the top ten. The sequenced sample was CD8+ T cells sorted from blood, obtained at week 24, from a patient treated with tofacitinib. The receptor set was obtained from a human donor with alopecia areata. CDR3s include the opening cysteine and the closing phenylalanine or tryptophan. D genes are given only for firm matches. Size is omitted from some rows. Given values are once, few, many or a class for expanded clones.

v_call,d_call,j_call,clone_size,cdr3_nt,cdr3_aa
TRBV5-4,.,TRBJ2-3,few,TGTGCCAGCAGTCTGGAGGGGCTGGCAGATACGCAGTATTTT,CASSLEGLADTQYF
TRBV7-9,.,TRBJ2-3,.,TGTGCCAGCAGCAAGACACAGAGCACAGATTCGCAGTATTTT,CASSKTQSTDSQYF
TRBV10-3,.,TRBJ2-7,.,TGTGCCATCAGTGAGTCTGGTTTCCGACGGAGTTCCTACGAGCAGTACTTC,CAISESGFRRSSYEQYF
TRBV19,TRBD1,TRBJ1-6,.,TGTGCCAGTAGTATATTCATCGACAGGGAGGGCTCCTATAATTCACCCCTCCACTTT,CASSIFIDREGSYNSPLHF
TRBV6-1,TRBD1,TRBJ2-3,.,TGTGCCAGCAGTGAACCCCCGGCAGGGGGTTACACAGATACGCAGTATTTT,CASSEPPAGGYTDTQYF
TRBV4-2,.,TRBJ2-7,.,TGTGCCAGCAGCCAAGGTCCCGAGCAGTACTTC,CASSQGPEQYF
TRBV6-5,.,TRBJ2-5,.,TGTGCCAGCAGGCTGGGAGAGACCCAGTACTTC,CASRLGETQYF
TRBV14,.,TRBJ1-2,once,TGTGCCAGCAGCCCCGAGGGATGGACGGTGGACGGCTACACCTTC,CASSPEGWTVDGYTF
TRBV7-9,TRBD2,TRBJ2-1,once,TGTGCCAGCAGCCCCGGGACTAGCGGGGGCCTTAATGAGCAGTTCTTC,CASSPGTSGGLNEQFF
TRBV4-1,.,TRBJ2-7,many,TGCGCCAGCAGCATAGCCTTCTCCTACGAGCAGTACTTC,CASSIAFSYEQYF
TRBV7-7,TRBD2,TRBJ2-1,.,TGTGCTAGCAGCTTAGACGCTAGCGGGGGTTACAATGAGCAGTTCTTC,CASSLDASGGYNEQFF
TRBV29-1,TRBD1,TRBJ2-2,.,TGCAGCGTGGACAGGGGAGAGGACACCGGGGAGCTGTTTTTT,CSVDRGEDTGELFF
TRBV19,TRBD1,TRBJ2-2,.,TGTGCCAGTAGTGCCTGGACAGGACCCGGGGAGCTGTTTTTT,CASSAWTGPGELFF
TRBV5-1,.,TRBJ2-1,.,TGCGCCAGCAGCTTGGGAGGAGGGCCCCCCTACAATGAGCAGTTCTTC,CASSLGGGPPYNEQFF
TRBV30,TRBD1,TRBJ1-5,.,TGTGCCTGGAGTGTAGGACAGGGAAGTCAGCCCCAGCATTTT,CAWSVGQGSQPQHF
TRBV4-3,.,TRBJ2-7,.,TGCGCCAGCAGCCAAGATACGGGGGCGCGGTCCTACGAGCAGTACTTC,CASSQDTGARSYEQYF
TRBV4-3,.,TRBJ1-6,.,TGCGCCAGCAGCCAAGAATTGGAGTTATCGAATTCACCCCTCCACTTT,CASSQELELSNSPLHF
TRBV4-1,TRBD1,TRBJ2-7,.,TGCGCCAGCAGCCTACCTCCGGGACAGGGAGGCGAGCAGTACTTC,CASSLPPGQGGEQYF
TRBV4-3,.,TRBJ2-1,.,TGCGCCAGCAGCCAAGAAGCTAGCGCGGTCTACAATGAGCAGTTCTTC,CASSQEASAVYNEQFF
TRBV4-1,TRBD2,TRBJ2-4,.,TGCGCCAGCAGCCAAGATAGCGGGGGCCTAGCCAAAAACATTCAGTACTTC,CASSQDSGGLAKNIQYF
TRBV5-1,TRBD1,TRBJ2-7,once,TGCGCCAGCAGCTTCGGGACAGGGGATTCGACCTACGAGCAGTACTTC,CASSFGTGDSTYEQYF
TRBV7-2,TRBD2,TRBJ2-1,.,TGTGCCAGCAGCTCAGGGCGGGGGGGCCGTAATGAGCAGTTCTTC,CASSSGRGGRNEQFF
TRBV15,TRBD1,TRBJ2-7,.,TGTGCCACCAGCAGAGATCGGGGGGACAGGGTCTACGAGCAGTACTTC,CATSRDRGDRVYEQYF
TRBV27,.,TRBJ2-7,.,TGTGCCAGCAGTTTCTCACCAGAGGGCGAGCAGTACTTC,CASSFSPEGEQYF
TRBV5-6,TRBD2,TRBJ2-3,.,TGTGCCAGCAGCTTGGGGAGCGGGGGGGCTGGTACGCAGTATTTT,CASSLGSGGAGTQYF
TRBV25-1,.,TRBJ1-2,.,TGTGCCAGCAATCAAGGAACAGGGATTGGCTACACCTTC,CASNQGTGIGYTF
TRBV7-9,.,TRBJ2-7,.,TGTGCCAGCAGCTCTCAACCCTACGAGCAGTACTTC,CASSSQPYEQYF
TRBV7-9,.,TRBJ2-5,.,TGTGCCAGCAGTCAGATCCAGGGGGAGACCCAGTACTTC,CASSQIQGETQYF
TRBV4-1,.,TRBJ2-3,.,TGCGCCAGCAGCCAACTAGCGAGAGACACAGATACGCAGTATTTT,CASSQLARDTDTQYF
TRBV7-9,.,TRBJ2-5,.,TGTGCCAGCAGCCGAGATATGGAGACCCAGTACTTC,CASSRDMETQYF
TRBV5-5,.,TRBJ1-3,.,TGTGCCAGCAGCTTGGCGGGGGTTGAGAGAAACACCATATATTTT,CASSLAGVERNTIYF
TRBV6-5,TRBD1,TRBJ2-3,few,TGTGCCAGCAGTTACAGGGACAGGGGCGGAGATACGCAGTATTTT,CASSYRDRGGDTQYF
TRBV6-1,.,TRBJ2-2,.,TGTGCCAGCAGCCGATTCACCGGGGAGCTGTTTTTT,CASSRFTGELFF
TRBV6-5,TRBD2,TRBJ2-2,few,TGTGCCAGCAGTTACTCGAATCGGGGGGGCGGCGGGGAGCTGTTTTTT,CASSYSNRGGGGELFF
TRBV27,.,TRBJ1-5,.,TGTGCCAGCAGTTTGGGTTACAGGGGCAATCAGCCCCAGCATTTT,CASSLGYRGNQPQHF
TRBV18,TRBD1,TRBJ1-2,.,TGTGCCAGCTCACAAGAGGGACAGGGGGTGTATGGCTACACCTTC,CASSQEGQGVYGYTF
TRBV27,TRBD1,TRBJ2-1,.,TGTGCCAGCAGTTTGCAAGAGACAGGGGGCCATGAGCAGTTCTTC,CASSLQETGGHEQFF
TRBV29-1,TRBD1,TRBJ2-2,.,TGCAGCGTTGGGGGTCAGGGGGCTTACCTCCCGAACACCGGGGAGCTGTTTTTT,CSVGGQGAYLPNTGELFF
TRBV9,.,TRBJ1-5,.,TGTGCCAGCAGCCCGGGAGGGGATAATCAGCCCCAGCATTTT,CASSPGGDNQPQHF
TRBV6-6,.,TRBJ2-5,.,TGTGCCAGCAGTCTGGAGGTGCAAGAGACCCAGTACTTC,CASSLEVQETQYF
TRBV29-1,TRBD1,TRBJ1-2,.,TGCAGCGTGGACAGGGAGGACTATGGCTACACCTTC,CSVDREDYGYTF
TRBV5-1,TRBD1,TRBJ1-2,.,TGCGCCAGCAGCTTGCCGATAAGCCACCTCAGGGGGGCTCTCGACTATGGCTACACCTTC,CASSLPISHLRGALDYGYTF
TRBV6-5,TRBD2,TRBJ2-3,.,TGTGCCAGCAAGTTAGCGGGGGCCCCTATCCATACGCAGTATTTT,CASKLAGAPIHTQYF
TRBV5-8,TRBD2,TRBJ2-5,.,TGTGCCAGCAGCTCCGGGACTAGCTTTCAGGAGACCCAGTACTTC,CASSSGTSFQETQYF
TRBV11-3,TRBD2,TRBJ2-3,.,TGTGCCAGCAGCCCGTGGGGACTAAGCACAGATACGCAGTATTTT,CASSPWGLSTDTQYF
TRBV27,.,TRBJ2-4,once,TGTGCCAGCAGTTTAGACAGAAACATTCAGTACTTC,CASSLDRNIQYF
TRBV11-2,.,TRBJ2-5,once,TGTGCCAGCAGCCAAGGTTCTACCCAGTACTTC,CASSQGSTQYF
TRBV7-9,.,TRBJ2-1,.,TGTGCCAGCAGCTTGGGGGGGCACTACTTCTACAATGAGCAGTTCTTC,CASSLGGHYFYNEQFF
TRBV4-3,.,TRBJ2-7,.,TGCGCCAGCAGCCAAACATGGGCCGGGGACGAGCAGTACTTC,CASSQTWAGDEQYF
TRBV5-6,.,TRBJ2-3,once,TGTGCCAGCAGCCCACTAGTCAGCACAGATACGCAGTATTTT,CASSPLVSTDTQYF
TRBV7-9,.,TRBJ2-5,.,TGTGCCAGCAGCTTAGGGACACTCGCGGAGACCCAGTACTTC,CASSLGTLAETQYF
TRBV5-5,TRBD2,TRBJ2-1,.,TGTGCCAGCAGCCGGCCCCTTAGCGGGGGGAACGATGAGCAGTTCTTC,CASSRPLSGGNDEQFF
TRBV5-1,TRBD2,TRBJ2-1,.,TGCGCCAGCAGCTTAACTAGCGGGGCGTACAATGAGCAGTTCTTC,CASSLTSGAYNEQFF